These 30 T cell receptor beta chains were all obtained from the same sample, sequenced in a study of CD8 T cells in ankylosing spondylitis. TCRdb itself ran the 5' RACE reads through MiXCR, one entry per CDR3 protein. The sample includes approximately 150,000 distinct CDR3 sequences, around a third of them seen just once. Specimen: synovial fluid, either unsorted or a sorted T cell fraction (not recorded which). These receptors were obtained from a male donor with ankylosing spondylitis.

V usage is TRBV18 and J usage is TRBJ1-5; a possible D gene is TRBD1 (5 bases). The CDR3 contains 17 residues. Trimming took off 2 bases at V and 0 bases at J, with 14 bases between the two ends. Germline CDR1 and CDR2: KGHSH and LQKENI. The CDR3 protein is CASSPTAQGYSNQPQHF. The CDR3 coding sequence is TGTGCCAGCTCACCAACAGCGCAGGGTTATAGCAATCAGCCCCAGCATTTT.

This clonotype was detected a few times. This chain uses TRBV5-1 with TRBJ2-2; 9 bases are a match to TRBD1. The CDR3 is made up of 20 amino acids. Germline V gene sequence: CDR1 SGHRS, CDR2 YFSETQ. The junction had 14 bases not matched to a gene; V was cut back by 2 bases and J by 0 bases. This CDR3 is CASSLKPGQGTLSNTGELFF. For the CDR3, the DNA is TGCGCCAGCAGCTTAAAGCCGGGACAGGGCACTTTATCGAACACCGGGGAGCTGTTTTTT.

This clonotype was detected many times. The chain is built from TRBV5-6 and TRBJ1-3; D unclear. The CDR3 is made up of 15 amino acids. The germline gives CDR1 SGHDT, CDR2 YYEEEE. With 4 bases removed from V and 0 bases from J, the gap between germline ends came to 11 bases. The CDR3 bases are TGTGCCAGCAGCCAACTCGGGCCCTCTGGAAACACCATATATTTT. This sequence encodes CASSQLGPSGNTIYF.

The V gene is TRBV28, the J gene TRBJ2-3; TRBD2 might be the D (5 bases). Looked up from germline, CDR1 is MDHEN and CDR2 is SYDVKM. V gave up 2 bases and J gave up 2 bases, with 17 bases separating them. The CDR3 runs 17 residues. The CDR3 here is CASSLPSPGSLTDTQYF. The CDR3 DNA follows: TGTGCCAGCAGTTTACCTTCACCGGGGAGCCTCACAGATACGCAGTATTTT.

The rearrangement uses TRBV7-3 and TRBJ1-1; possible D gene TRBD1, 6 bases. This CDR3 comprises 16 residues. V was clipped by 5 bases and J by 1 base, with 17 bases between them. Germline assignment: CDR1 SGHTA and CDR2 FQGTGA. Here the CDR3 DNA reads TGTGCCAGCAGCCTAAACCCGGGACAAAAGAACACTGAAGCTTTCTTT. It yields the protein CASSLNPGQKNTEAFF.

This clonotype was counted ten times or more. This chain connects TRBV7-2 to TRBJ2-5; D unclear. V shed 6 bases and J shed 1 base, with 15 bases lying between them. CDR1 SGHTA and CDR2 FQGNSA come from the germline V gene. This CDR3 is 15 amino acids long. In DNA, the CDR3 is TGTGCCAGCAGTTACGATCCCGCCCGCCAAGAGACCCAGTACTTC. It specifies CASSYDPARQETQYF.

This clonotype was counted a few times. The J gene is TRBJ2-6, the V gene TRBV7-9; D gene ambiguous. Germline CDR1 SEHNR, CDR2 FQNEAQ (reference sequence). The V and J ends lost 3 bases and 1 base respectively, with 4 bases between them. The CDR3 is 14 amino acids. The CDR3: CASSLMSGANVLTF. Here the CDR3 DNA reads TGTGCCAGCAGCTTGATGTCTGGGGCCAACGTCCTGACTTTC.

CDR3 protein: CASSVTAGGPETQYF. The DNA for the CDR3 is TGTGCCAGCAGCGTGACGGCGGGGGGGCCCGAGACCCAGTACTTC. The chain links TRBV9 to TRBJ2-5, with TRBD2 identical over 9 bases. Germline values: CDR1 SGDLS, CDR2 YYNGEE. The CDR3 covers 15 residues. Trimming cost V 2 bases and J 5 bases; bases outside gene matches: 7.

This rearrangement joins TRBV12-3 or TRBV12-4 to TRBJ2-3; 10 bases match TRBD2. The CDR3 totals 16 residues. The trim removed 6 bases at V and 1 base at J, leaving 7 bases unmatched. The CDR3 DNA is TGTGCCAGCAGCCCTCCCGGGACTAGCGGCACAGATACGCAGTATTTT. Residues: CASSPPGTSGTDTQYF.

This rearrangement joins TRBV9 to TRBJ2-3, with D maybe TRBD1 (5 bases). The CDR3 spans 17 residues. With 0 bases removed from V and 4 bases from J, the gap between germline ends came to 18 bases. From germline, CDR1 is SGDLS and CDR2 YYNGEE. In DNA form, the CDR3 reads TGTGCCAGCAGCGTAGAAGGGCAGGGCAGGTTCTCAGATACGCAGTATTTT. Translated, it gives CASSVEGQGRFSDTQYF.

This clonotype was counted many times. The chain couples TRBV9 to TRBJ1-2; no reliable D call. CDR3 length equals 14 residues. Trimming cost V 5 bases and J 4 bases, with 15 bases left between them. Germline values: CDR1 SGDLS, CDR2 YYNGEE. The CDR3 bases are TGTGCCAGCAGTGCGGCGAGGGAAGCCTATGGCTACACCTTC. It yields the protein CASSAAREAYGYTF.

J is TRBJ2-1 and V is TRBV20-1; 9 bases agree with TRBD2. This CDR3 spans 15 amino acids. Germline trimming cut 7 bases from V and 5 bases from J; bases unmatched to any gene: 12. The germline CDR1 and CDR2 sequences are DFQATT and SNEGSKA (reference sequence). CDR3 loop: CSGNPLAGLDNEQFF. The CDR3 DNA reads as TGCAGTGGAAACCCTCTAGCGGGATTGGACAATGAGCAGTTCTTC.

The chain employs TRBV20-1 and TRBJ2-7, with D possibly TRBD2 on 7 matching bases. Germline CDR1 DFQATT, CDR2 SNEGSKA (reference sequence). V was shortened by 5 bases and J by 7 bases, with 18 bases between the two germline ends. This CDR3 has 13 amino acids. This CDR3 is CSAWTEHGREQYF. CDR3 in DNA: TGCAGTGCTTGGACAGAACACGGGAGGGAGCAGTACTTC.

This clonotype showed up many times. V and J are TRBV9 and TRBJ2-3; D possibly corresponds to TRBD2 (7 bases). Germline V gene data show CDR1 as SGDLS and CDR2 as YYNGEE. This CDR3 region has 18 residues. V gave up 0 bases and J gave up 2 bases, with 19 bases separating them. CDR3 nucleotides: TGTGCCAGCAGCGTAGCTACGTCGGGCGGGGGCCACACAGATACGCAGTATTTT. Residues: CASSVATSGGGHTDTQYF.

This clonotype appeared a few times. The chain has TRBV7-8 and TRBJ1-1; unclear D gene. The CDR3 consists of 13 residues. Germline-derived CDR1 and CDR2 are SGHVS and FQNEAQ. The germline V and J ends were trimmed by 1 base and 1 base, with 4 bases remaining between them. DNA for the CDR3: TGTGCCAGCAGCTTAGTCGAGAACACTGAAGCTTTCTTT. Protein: CASSLVENTEAFF. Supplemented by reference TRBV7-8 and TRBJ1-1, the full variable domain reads GAGVSQSPRYKVAKRGQDVALRCDPISGHVSLFWYQQALGQGPEFLTYFQNEAQLDKSGLPSDRFFAERPEGSVSTLKIQRTQQEDSAVYLCASSLVENTEAFFGQGTRLTVV.

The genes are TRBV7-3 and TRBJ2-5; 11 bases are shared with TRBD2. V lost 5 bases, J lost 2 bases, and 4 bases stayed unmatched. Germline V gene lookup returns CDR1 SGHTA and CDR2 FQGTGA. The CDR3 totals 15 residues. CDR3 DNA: TGTGCCAGCAGCAATAGCGGGAGGGAACAAGAGACCCAGTACTTC. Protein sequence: CASSNSGREQETQYF. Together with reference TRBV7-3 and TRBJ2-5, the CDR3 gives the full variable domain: GAGVSQTPSNKVTEKGKYVELRCDPISGHTALYWYRQSLGQGPEFLIYFQGTGAADDSGLPNDRFFAVRPEGSVSTLKIQRTERGDSAVYLCASSNSGREQETQYFGPGTRLLVL.

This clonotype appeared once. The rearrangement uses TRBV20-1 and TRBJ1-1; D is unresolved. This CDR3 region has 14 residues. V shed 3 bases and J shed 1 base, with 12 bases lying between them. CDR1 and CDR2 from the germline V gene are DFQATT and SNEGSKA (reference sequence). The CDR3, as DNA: TGCAGTGCTAGTCTGGTTTGGACGAACACTGAAGCTTTCTTT. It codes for CSASLVWTNTEAFF.

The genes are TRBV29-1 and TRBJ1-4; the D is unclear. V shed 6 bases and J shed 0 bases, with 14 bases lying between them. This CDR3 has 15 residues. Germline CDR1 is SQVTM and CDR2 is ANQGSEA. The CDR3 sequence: CSVEDGLATNEKLFF. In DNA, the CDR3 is TGCAGCGTAGAGGACGGACTTGCAACTAATGAAAAACTGTTTTTT. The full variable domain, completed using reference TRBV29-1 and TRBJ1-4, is SAVISQKPSRDICQRGTSLTIQCQVDSQVTMMFWYRQQPGQSLTLIATANQGSEATYESGFVIDKFPISRPNLTFSTLTVSNMSPEDSSIYLCSVEDGLATNEKLFFGSGTQLSVL.

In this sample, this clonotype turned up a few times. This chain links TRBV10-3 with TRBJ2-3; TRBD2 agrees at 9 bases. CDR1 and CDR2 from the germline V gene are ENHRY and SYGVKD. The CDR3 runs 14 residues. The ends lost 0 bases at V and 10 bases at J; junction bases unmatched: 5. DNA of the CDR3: TGTGCCATCAGTGAGTCCGGGACTAGCCTGGCGCAGTATTTT. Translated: CAISESGTSLAQYF.

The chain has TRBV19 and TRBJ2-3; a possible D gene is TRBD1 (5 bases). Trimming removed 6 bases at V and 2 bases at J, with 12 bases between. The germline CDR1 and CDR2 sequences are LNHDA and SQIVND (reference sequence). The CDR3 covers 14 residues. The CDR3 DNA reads TGTGCCAGTAGCCTACCGACAGACACAGATACGCAGTATTTT. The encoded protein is CASSLPTDTDTQYF.

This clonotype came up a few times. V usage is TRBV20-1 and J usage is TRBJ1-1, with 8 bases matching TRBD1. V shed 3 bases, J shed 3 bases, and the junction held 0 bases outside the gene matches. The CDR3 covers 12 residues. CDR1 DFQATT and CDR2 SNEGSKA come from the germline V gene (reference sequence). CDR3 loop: CSARTGDTEAFF. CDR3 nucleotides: TGCAGTGCTAGGACAGGGGACACTGAAGCTTTCTTT.

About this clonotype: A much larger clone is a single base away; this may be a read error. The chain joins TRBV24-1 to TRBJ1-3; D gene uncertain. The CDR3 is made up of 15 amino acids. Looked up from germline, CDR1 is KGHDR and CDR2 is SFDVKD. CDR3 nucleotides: TGTGCCACCAGTGATGCGAAGGGAGCTGGAAACACCACATATTTT. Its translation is CATSDAKGAGNTTYF.

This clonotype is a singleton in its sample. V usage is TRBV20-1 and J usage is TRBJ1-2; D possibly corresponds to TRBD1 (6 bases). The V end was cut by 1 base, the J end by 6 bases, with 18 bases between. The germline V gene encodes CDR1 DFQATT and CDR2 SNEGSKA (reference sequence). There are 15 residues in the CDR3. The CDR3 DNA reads TGCAGTGCTAGAGGGGGGGGTTACAGGGACAATGGCTACACCTTC. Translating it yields CSARGGGYRDNGYTF.

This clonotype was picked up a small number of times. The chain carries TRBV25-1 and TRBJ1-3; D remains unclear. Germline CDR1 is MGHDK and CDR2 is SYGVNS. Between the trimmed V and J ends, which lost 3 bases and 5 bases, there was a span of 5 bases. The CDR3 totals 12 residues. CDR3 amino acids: CASSEGRNTIYF. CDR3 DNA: TGTGCCAGCAGTGAGGGGAGAAACACCATATATTTT.

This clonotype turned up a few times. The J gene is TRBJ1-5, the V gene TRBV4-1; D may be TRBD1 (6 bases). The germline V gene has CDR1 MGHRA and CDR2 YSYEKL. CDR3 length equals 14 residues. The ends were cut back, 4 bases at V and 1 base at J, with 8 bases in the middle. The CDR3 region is CASSPGQSNQPQHF. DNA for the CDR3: TGCGCCAGCAGCCCGGGACAAAGCAATCAGCCCCAGCATTTT.

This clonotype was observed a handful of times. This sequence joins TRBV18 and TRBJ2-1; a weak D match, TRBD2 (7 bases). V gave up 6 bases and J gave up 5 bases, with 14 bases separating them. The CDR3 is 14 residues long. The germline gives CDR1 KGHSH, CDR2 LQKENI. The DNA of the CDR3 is TGTGCCAGCTCGGCGGCGGGGGCCGACAATGAGCAGTTCTTC. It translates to CASSAAGADNEQFF.

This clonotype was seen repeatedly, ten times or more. The CDR3 coding sequence is TGTGCCAGCAGCCAAGTTGGGGACAGCCCCTACAATGAGCAGTTCTTC. Its translation: CASSQVGDSPYNEQFF. The chain links TRBV3-1 to TRBJ2-1; the match to TRBD1 covers 7 bases. Losses at the gene ends were 1 base for V and 2 bases for J; bases not matched to a gene: 5. Looked up from germline, CDR1 is LGHDT and CDR2 is YNNKEL (reference sequence). This CDR3 has 16 residues.

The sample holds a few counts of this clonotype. The CDR3 DNA sequence: TGTGCCAGCAGCTTGGACAGCTCCACCGGGGAGCTGTTTTTT. Its translation is CASSLDSSTGELFF. The rearrangement links TRBV7-9 to TRBJ2-2, with a tentative D call TRBD1 (6 bases). The V gene's germline CDR1 is SEHNR and CDR2 FQNEAQ (reference sequence). This CDR3 is built from 14 residues. Trimming pared 3 bases from V and 4 bases from J, leaving 9 bases between. The full variable domain, completed using reference TRBV7-9 and TRBJ2-2, is DTGVSQNPRHKITKRGQNVTFRCDPISEHNRLYWYRQTLGQGPEFLTYFQNEAQLEKSRLLSDRFSAERPKGSFSTLEIQRTEQGDSAMYLCASSLDSSTGELFFGEGSRLTVL.

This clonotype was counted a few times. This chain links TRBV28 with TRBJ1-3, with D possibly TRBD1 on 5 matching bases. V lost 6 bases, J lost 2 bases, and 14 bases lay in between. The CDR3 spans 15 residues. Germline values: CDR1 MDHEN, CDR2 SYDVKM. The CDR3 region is CASRPVGGTGNTIYF. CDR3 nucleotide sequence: TGTGCCAGCAGGCCAGTGGGGGGGACTGGAAACACCATATATTTT.

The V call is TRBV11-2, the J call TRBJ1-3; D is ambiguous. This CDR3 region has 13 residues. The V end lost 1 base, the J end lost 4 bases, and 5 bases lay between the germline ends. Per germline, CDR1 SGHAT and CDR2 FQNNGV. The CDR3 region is CASSLVGGNTIYF. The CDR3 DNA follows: TGTGCCAGCAGCTTAGTTGGGGGAAACACCATATATTTT.